A single sample gave rise to the 9 T cell receptor beta chains below, sequenced in a study of blood T cell repertoires in COVID-19. Method: immunoSEQ multiplex PCR; TCRdb's copy keeps in-frame clones and lacks some. Among about 47,000 clones, 88% were seen once, and the ten largest hold about 12%. The sequencing sample was made of peripheral blood. All receptors come from a human donor with active COVID-19. The donor label of this sample is uncertain.

The rearrangement joins TRBV7-3 to TRBJ2-1, with D possibly matching TRBD2 (5 bases). Per the germline V gene, CDR1 is SGHTA and CDR2 is FQGTGA. This CDR3 is 12 amino acids long. V lost 11 bases and J lost 0, with 8 bases in between. The CDR3 DNA reads TGTGCCTCGGGGAGCTCCTACAATGAGCAGTTCTTC. It yields the protein CASGSSYNEQFF.

The chain recombines TRBV6-2 or TRBV6-3 with TRBJ2-2; D unclear. The germline V gene has CDR1 MNHEY and CDR2 SVGEGT. This CDR3 contains 14 residues. Trimming took 0 bases from V and 3 from J, leaving 5 bases between them. CDR3 DNA: TGTGCCAGCAGTTACTCACATTACACCGGGGAGCTGTTTTTT. It is translated as CASSYSHYTGELFF.

The rearrangement links TRBV6-5 to TRBJ2-1; tentative D call: TRBD1 (6 bases). CDR1 MNHEY and CDR2 SVGAGI come from the germline V gene. V lost 6 bases to trimming and J lost 4 bases, with 10 bases between them. This CDR3 region has 13 residues. The chain's CDR3 is CASSLGQYNEQFF. The CDR3 DNA sequence: TGTGCCAGCAGCCTCGGACAGTACAATGAGCAGTTCTTC.

This rearrangement joins TRBV28 to TRBJ2-7; D remains unclear. V was pared by 6 bases and J by 2 bases, with 14 bases between. The germline CDR1 and CDR2 sequences are MDHEN and SYDVKM. The CDR3 consists of 14 residues. The CDR3 nucleotides are TGTGCCAGCAGACTCGTAGCTCGGCCCTACGAGCAGTACTTC. Amino acids: CASRLVARPYEQYF.

The CDR3 coding sequence is TGTGCCAGCAGCTGGGGGGGAAACACTGAAGCTTTCTTT. Translated, it gives CASSWGGNTEAFF. This rearrangement joins TRBV11-3 to TRBJ1-1; D might be TRBD1 (5 bases). The V gene lost 4 bases and the J gene lost 2 bases, with 8 bases spanning the gap. The CDR3 sequence is 13 residues long. Germline CDR1 reads SGHNT; CDR2 reads YENEEA.

There are a few counts of this clone. The J gene is TRBJ2-6, the V gene TRBV2; possibly TRBD2 for D (7 bases). V was pared by 7 bases and J by 0 bases, with 19 bases between. The CDR3 is 18 residues long. Germline CDR1 is SNHLY and CDR2 is FYNNEI. The DNA of the CDR3 is TGTGCCAGCATGTTGGGGGGGCTGTCCCGCTCTGGGGCCAACGTCCTGACTTTC. Its protein is CASMLGGLSRSGANVLTF. The variable domain in full, with the rest retrieved from reference TRBV2 and TRBJ2-6, is EPEVTQTPSHQVTQMGQEVILRCVPISNHLYFYWYRQILGQKVEFLVSFYNNEISEKSEIFDDQFSVERPDGSNFTLKIRSTKLEDSAMYFCASMLGGLSRSGANVLTFGAGSRLTVL.

The CDR3 here is CASSQSAGGYYGYTF. Written as DNA, the CDR3 is TGTGCCAGCAGTCAAAGCGCGGGGGGCTACTATGGCTACACCTTC. This chain connects TRBV27 to TRBJ1-2, with D perhaps TRBD1 (6 bases). This CDR3 is 15 amino acids long. The V gene's germline CDR1 is MNHEY and CDR2 SMNVEV (reference sequence). V was trimmed by 5 bases and J by 3 bases, leaving 16 bases between them.

The V and J genes are TRBV7-2 and TRBJ2-2; 8 bases agree with TRBD2. J was trimmed by 6 bases and V by 1 base; bases with no gene match: 4. CDR3 size: 15 residues. Germline V gene sequence: CDR1 SGHTA, CDR2 FQGNSA. CDR3 nucleotides: TGTGCCAGCAGCTTAGGAGCGGGGGTTGCCGGGGAGCTGTTTTTT. This encodes CASSLGAGVAGELFF.

This clone was observed a single time. The gene calls are TRBV6-5 and TRBJ1-4; possible D gene TRBD1, 6 bases. The CDR3 contains 14 residues. Germline loops: CDR1 MNHEY, CDR2 SVGAGI. The ends were cut back, 4 bases at V and 7 bases at J, with 13 bases in the middle. CDR3 nucleotides: TGTGCCAGCAGTTTACAGGGTCTAGTTGAAAAACTGTTTTTT. Protein product: CASSLQGLVEKLFF.